Given below is one T cell receptor beta chain in context. Antigen: not known. Distinct nucleotide sequences in the sample also encode this CDR3. This sample stems from a study of shared clonotypes between healthy human individuals. Study-level points and caveats: Only blood was sampled; tissue repertoires likely differ.

Deep level was the assay's run setting. Once extracted for a subset, genomic DNA was divided evenly among several immunoSEQ plates. Produced via immunoSEQ multiplex PCR; TCRdb's table is partial and in-frame only. The sample carries a few hundred thousand clones, 50% to 75% recorded once. Germline V gene data show CDR1 as SNHLY and CDR2 as FYNNEI. The germline V and J ends were trimmed by 8 bases and 1 base, with 5 bases remaining between them. The length of the CDR3 is 11 residues. The material sequenced was memory CD4+ T cells sorted from blood. Stated subset: CD45RA-negative fraction. The source is a man younger than 40 in good health. The genes are TRBV2 and TRBJ2-5; D is unresolved. This chain's CDR3 is CASSFQETQYF. The CDR3 DNA reads TGTGCCAGCTCTTTCCAAGAGACCCAGTACTTC.